The next 8 T cell receptor beta chains were all read from a single sample in a study of blood T cells in healthy people across ages. A sample-barcoded 5' primer and a J-beta primer mix were used in a second PCR of about 7 to 12 cycles. TCRdb reprocessed the 5' RACE reads with MiXCR, giving one entry per CDR3 protein. This sample has around 900,000 distinct CDR3 sequences; approximately 50% occur once, and the top ten carry 20% to 25%. The material sequenced was blood. The receptor set was obtained from a woman aged 55-75 years in good health.

CDR3 amino acids: CSARPRRNEKLFF. The DNA of the CDR3 is TGCAGTGCTAGGCCCAGAAGGAATGAAAAACTGTTTTTT. The gene calls are TRBV20-1 and TRBJ1-4, with unresolved D. Germline assignment: CDR1 DFQATT and CDR2 SNEGSKA (reference sequence). Deletions cut 3 bases from V and 5 bases from J, with 10 bases between. The CDR3 has 13 amino acids.

This clonotype was counted only a few times. The rearrangement joins TRBV7-6 to TRBJ2-5; 9 bases match TRBD2. Germline trimming cut 5 bases from V and 11 bases from J; bases unmatched to any gene: 12. CDR1 is SGHVS and CDR2 is FNYEAQ in the germline V gene. The CDR3 is made up of 14 amino acids. The CDR3 DNA follows: TGTGCCAGCAGCCTTAGCGGGAGTGATTCGGTGCAGTACTTC. Its protein is CASSLSGSDSVQYF.

This clonotype was counted between two and nine times. The V gene is TRBV5-1, the J gene TRBJ1-2; D is unclear. V lost 5 bases and J lost 6, with 17 bases in between. The CDR3 has 14 amino acids. Germline loops: CDR1 SGHRS, CDR2 YFSETQ. Here the CDR3 DNA reads TGCGCCAGCAGTCTGGAGGCGTCGTATAATGGCTACACCTTC. It codes for CASSLEASYNGYTF.

The chain joins TRBV7-9 to TRBJ2-1; D gene uncertain. Per the germline V gene, CDR1 is SEHNR and CDR2 is FQNEAQ (reference sequence). This CDR3 has 14 amino acids. The ends were cut back, 4 bases at V and 2 bases at J, with 9 bases in the middle. This chain's CDR3 is CASSWGDTYNEQFF. DNA for the CDR3: TGTGCCAGCAGCTGGGGTGACACCTACAATGAGCAGTTCTTC.

V gene TRBV24-1 combines with J gene TRBJ2-3, with 7 bases aligning to TRBD1. Unmatched junction bases numbered 2, after V lost 3 bases and J lost 3 bases. Germline values: CDR1 KGHDR, CDR2 SFDVKD. The CDR3 contains 14 residues. CDR3 bases: TGTGCCACCAGTGATGGGGGACAGACAGATACGCAGTATTTT. Protein sequence: CATSDGGQTDTQYF.

The genes are TRBV6-2 or TRBV6-3 and TRBJ2-7; D is ambiguous. The V end lost 7 bases, the J end lost 6 bases, and 13 bases lay between the germline ends. The CDR3 runs to 12 residues. Germline loops: CDR1 MNHEY, CDR2 SVGEGT. The CDR3 bases are TGTGCCAGCACTTCCCGGGCCCCCGAGCAGTACTTC. Translation: CASTSRAPEQYF.

This clonotype was detected a few times. The chain carries TRBV7-2 and TRBJ2-1, with D possibly being TRBD1 or TRBD2 (5 bases each). Per the germline V gene, CDR1 is SGHTA and CDR2 is FQGNSA. The CDR3 length is 15 residues. The germline V and J ends were trimmed by 5 bases and 9 bases, with 20 bases remaining between them. CDR3 coding DNA: TGTGCCAGCAGCCCGAACCTACAGGTGAGGGGTGAGCAGTTCTTC. It encodes CASSPNLQVRGEQFF.

This clonotype was recorded many times. The CDR3 nucleotides read TGCGCCAGCAGCCAAGGACTAGCGACATCTGGGGCCAACGTCCTGACTTTC. Residues: CASSQGLATSGANVLTF. The chain has TRBV4-3 and TRBJ2-6; TRBD2 matches at 8 bases. The V and J ends lost 1 base and 1 base, in that order; junction bases with no gene match: 3. Germline V CDR1 and CDR2: LGHNA, YSLEER. CDR3 length: 17 residues.